This T cell receptor beta chain was found in a study of blood T cell repertoires in COVID-19. Overall study context: Samples came from the United States, Italy and Spain, spanning acute and convalescent COVID-19. Sources were T cells, B-cell-depleted T cells, or PBMCs; the material itself was cDNA or gDNA.

The protocol was immunoSEQ multiplex PCR, while the TCRdb copy is restricted to in-frame clones and leaves out a portion. Seen here are 40,000 or so clones, 85% to 90% observed once, and the top ten hold around 4%. The germline V gene encodes CDR1 LGHDT and CDR2 YNNKEL (reference sequence). After removal of 0 bases from V and 4 bases from J, the junction contained 0 bases not matched to a gene. The CDR3 spans 14 residues. This receptor was identified in a man aged 55 to 70 with acute or convalescent COVID-19. The rearrangement uses TRBV3-1 (or the pseudogene TRBV3-2) and TRBJ2-7; 10 positions agree with TRBD1. The specimen was peripheral blood. The CDR3 here is CASSQEGQGYEQYF. As DNA, the CDR3 is TGTGCCAGCAGCCAAGAGGGACAGGGGTACGAGCAGTACTTC.